The 8 T cell receptor beta chains listed next were all sequenced from one sample in a study of T cell repertoires in aging, cancer and after chemotherapy. The template was genomic DNA from peripheral blood, not RNA. Multiplex touch-down PCR with TRB-A/B primers amplified rearranged V-D-J TRB sequences. From the multiplex PCR reads, TCRdb called clonotypes with MiXCR, one entry per CDR3 protein. The data contain about 1,400 distinct CDR3 sequences, less than 30% of them singletons. Sample: blood. All receptors come from a human donor with a blood cancer.

This clonotype is deemed medium-sized. The chain links TRBV20-1 to TRBJ2-2; 12 positions agree with TRBD2. Germline V gene sequence: CDR1 DFQATT, CDR2 SNEGSKA (reference sequence). Unmatched junction bases numbered 12, after V lost 6 bases and J lost 4 bases. The CDR3 spans 17 residues. This chain's CDR3 is CSAPRRTSGVGTGELFF. CDR3 nucleotides: TGCAGTGCCCCACGCCGGACTAGCGGGGTAGGCACCGGGGAGCTGTTTTTT.

Within the sample, this clonotype is medium-sized. The gene calls are TRBV19 and TRBJ1-5, with D hard to call. The CDR3 loop spans 14 amino acids. The V end was cut by 3 bases, the J end by 3 bases, with 9 bases between. Germline V gene sequence: CDR1 LNHDA, CDR2 SQIVND (reference sequence). CDR3 DNA: TGTGCCAGTAGTATGGGCAGGCTCAATCAGCCCCAGCATTTT. It specifies CASSMGRLNQPQHF. The full variable domain, with the rest looked up from reference TRBV19 and TRBJ1-5, is DGGITQSPKYLFRKEGQNVTLSCEQNLNHDAMYWYRQDPGQGLRLIYYSQIVNDFQKGDIAEGYSVSREKKESFPLTVTSAQKNPTAFYLCASSMGRLNQPQHFGDGTRLSIL.

By proportion, this clonotype is large. V gene TRBV13 combines with J gene TRBJ2-5; D is possibly TRBD1 or TRBD2 (5 bases each). CDR1 and CDR2 (germline): PRHDT, FYEKMQ (reference sequence). This CDR3 is built from 14 residues. Trimming left V 6 bases short and J 5 bases short, with 16 bases between. The CDR3 nucleotides are TGTGCCAGCAGTTCACGGGACGGCGATGAGACCCAGTACTTC. It translates to CASSSRDGDETQYF.

In this sample, this clonotype is large. The V gene is TRBV30, the J gene TRBJ2-7; D not resolved. The CDR3 sequence is 12 residues long. The V end lost 6 bases, the J end lost 3 bases, and 12 bases lay between the germline ends. Germline V gives CDR1 GTSNPN, CDR2 SVGIG (reference sequence). The DNA of the CDR3 is TGTGCCTGCTCCCGAGACCTCTACGAGCAGTACTTC. Its translation is CACSRDLYEQYF.

This clonotype counts as medium-sized. This chain uses TRBV27 with TRBJ1-4, with D possibly matching TRBD1 (6 bases). CDR3 length: 16 residues. Germline loops: CDR1 MNHEY, CDR2 SMNVEV (reference sequence). Trimming took 6 bases from V and 4 from J, leaving 18 bases between them. For the CDR3, the DNA is TGTGCCAGCAGGACCTCGCGGACAGCAGATAATGAAAAACTGTTTTTT. Its translation is CASRTSRTADNEKLFF.

By sample fraction, this clonotype is medium-sized. The chain has TRBV20-1 and TRBJ1-2; the D gene is possibly TRBD1 (5 bases). Trimming removed 0 bases at V and 0 bases at J, with 14 bases between. Germline V gene sequence: CDR1 DFQATT, CDR2 SNEGSKA (reference sequence). The CDR3 loop spans 16 amino acids. CDR3 DNA sequence: TGCAGTGCTAGAGAGGCCGGGACTTTGGCTAACTATGGCTACACCTTC. This gives the protein CSAREAGTLANYGYTF.

This clonotype showed up just a few times. The V and J genes are TRBV4-3 and TRBJ1-4; 8 bases map to TRBD1. The V segment lost 2 bases and the J segment 5 bases; nucleotides outside the gene matches: 4. Germline lookup yields CDR1 LGHNA and CDR2 YSLEER. This CDR3 contains 15 residues. The CDR3 sequence is CASSQSGGSNEKLFF. The CDR3 DNA reads as TGCGCCAGCAGCCAATCAGGGGGCTCAAATGAAAAACTGTTTTTT.

This clonotype appeared a few times. V gene TRBV20-1 combines with J gene TRBJ1-5; no definite D call. The CDR3 totals 16 residues. Germline assignment: CDR1 DFQATT and CDR2 SNEGSKA (reference sequence). Trimming shortened V by 3 bases and J by 2 bases, and 17 bases separated the two germline ends. The CDR3 sequence is CSASRTDMRGNQPQHF. The CDR3 nucleotides are TGCAGTGCTAGTCGGACCGACATGAGAGGCAATCAGCCCCAGCATTTT.